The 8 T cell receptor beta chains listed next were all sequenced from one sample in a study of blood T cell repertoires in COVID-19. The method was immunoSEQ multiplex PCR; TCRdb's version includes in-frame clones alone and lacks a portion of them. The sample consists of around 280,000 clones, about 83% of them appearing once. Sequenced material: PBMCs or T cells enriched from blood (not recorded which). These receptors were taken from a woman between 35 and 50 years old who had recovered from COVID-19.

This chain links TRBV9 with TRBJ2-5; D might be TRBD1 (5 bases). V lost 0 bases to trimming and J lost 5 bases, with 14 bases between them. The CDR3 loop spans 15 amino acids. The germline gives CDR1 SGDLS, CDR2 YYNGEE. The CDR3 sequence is CASSVDQGPGETQYF. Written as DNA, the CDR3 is TGTGCCAGCAGCGTAGATCAGGGCCCCGGGGAGACCCAGTACTTC.

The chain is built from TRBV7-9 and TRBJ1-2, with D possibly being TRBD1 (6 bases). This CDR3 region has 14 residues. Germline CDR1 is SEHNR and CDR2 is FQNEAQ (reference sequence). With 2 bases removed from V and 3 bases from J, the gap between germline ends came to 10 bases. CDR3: CASSLLGADYGYTF. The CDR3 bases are TGTGCCAGCAGCTTACTGGGGGCGGACTATGGCTACACCTTC.

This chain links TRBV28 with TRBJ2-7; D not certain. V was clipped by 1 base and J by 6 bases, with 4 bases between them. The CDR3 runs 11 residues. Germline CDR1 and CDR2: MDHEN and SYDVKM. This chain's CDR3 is CASSLSGEQYF. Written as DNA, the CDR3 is TGTGCCAGCAGTTTATCAGGCGAGCAGTACTTC.

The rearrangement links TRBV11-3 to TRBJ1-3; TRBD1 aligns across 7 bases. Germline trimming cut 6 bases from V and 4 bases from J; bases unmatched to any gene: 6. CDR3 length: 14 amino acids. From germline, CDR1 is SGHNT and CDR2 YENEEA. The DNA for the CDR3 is TGTGCCAGCAGTCCCGGGACAGTCGGAAACACCATATATTTT. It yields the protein CASSPGTVGNTIYF. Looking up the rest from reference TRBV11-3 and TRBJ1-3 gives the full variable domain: EAGVVQSPRYKIIEKKQPVAFWCNPISGHNTLYWYLQNLGQGPELLIRYENEEAVDDSQLPKDRFSAERLKGVDSTLKIQPAELGDSAVYLCASSPGTVGNTIYFGEGSWLTVV.

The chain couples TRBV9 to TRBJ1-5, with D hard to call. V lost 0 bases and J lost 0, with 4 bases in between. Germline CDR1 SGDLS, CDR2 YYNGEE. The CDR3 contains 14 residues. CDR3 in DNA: TGTGCCAGCAGCGTAGGAGGTAGCAATCAGCCCCAGCATTTT. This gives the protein CASSVGGSNQPQHF.

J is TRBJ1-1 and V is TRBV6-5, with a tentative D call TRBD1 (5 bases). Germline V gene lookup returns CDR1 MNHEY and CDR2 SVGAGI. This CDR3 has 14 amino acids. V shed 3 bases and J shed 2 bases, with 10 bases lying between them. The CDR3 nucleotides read TGTGCCAGCAGTTATCACAGGTCTAACACTGAAGCTTTCTTT. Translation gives CASSYHRSNTEAFF.

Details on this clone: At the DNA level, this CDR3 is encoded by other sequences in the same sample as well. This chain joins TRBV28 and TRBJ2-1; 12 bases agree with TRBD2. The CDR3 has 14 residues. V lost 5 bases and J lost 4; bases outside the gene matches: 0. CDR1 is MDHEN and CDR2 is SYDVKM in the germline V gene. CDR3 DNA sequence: TGTGCCAGCAGTCTAGCGGGAGGGTACAATGAGCAGTTCTTC. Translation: CASSLAGGYNEQFF.

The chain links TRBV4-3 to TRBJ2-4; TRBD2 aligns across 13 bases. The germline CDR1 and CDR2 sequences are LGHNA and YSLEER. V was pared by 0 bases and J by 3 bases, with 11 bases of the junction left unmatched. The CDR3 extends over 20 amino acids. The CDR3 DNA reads TGCGCCAGCAGCCAAGATCTTGGACTAGCGGGAGAGGTGGGCAAAAACATTCAGTACTTC. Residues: CASSQDLGLAGEVGKNIQYF.